What follows are 27 T cell receptor beta chains derived from one specimen sequenced in a study of human T cells and chemical hapten exposure. Sample time point: pre-sensitization, week 0. Indicated treatment: therapeutic diphenylcyclopropenone sensitization with weekly scalp DPC. Via MiXCR, TCRdb re-called the RACE reads, giving one row per CDR3 protein. The sample has some 39,000 distinct CDR3 sequences, less than 9% seen once; the top ten hold over 1%. The sequencing here drew on whole blood, taken in connection with sensitization to the hapten diphenylcyclopropenone (DPC). These receptors all come from a woman aged 50 to 60 with alopecia areata. Some clones in this sample may be carry-over from other donors' samples.

This clonotype was counted at least ten times. V and J are TRBV11-2 and TRBJ2-7; D is possibly TRBD1 (7 bases). V lost 0 bases, J lost 2 bases, and 11 bases lay in between. Germline V gene data show CDR1 as SGHAT and CDR2 as FQNNGV. The CDR3 loop spans 15 amino acids. The CDR3 coding sequence is TGTGCCAGCAGCTTAGAGGCGGGACAGACCTACGAGCAGTACTTC. Amino acid sequence: CASSLEAGQTYEQYF.

This clonotype was counted at least ten times. The chain employs TRBV4-3 and TRBJ2-1, with 8 bases lining up with TRBD2. CDR3 length equals 16 residues. V dropped 0 bases and J dropped 5; count of bases not matched to a gene: 6. Germline V CDR1 and CDR2: LGHNA, YSLEER. The CDR3 DNA sequence: TGCGCCAGCAGCCAAGACGCCGGGACTAGACACAATGAGCAGTTCTTC. Protein sequence: CASSQDAGTRHNEQFF.

This clonotype was found a few times. The V gene is TRBV19, the J gene TRBJ2-1, with D perhaps matching TRBD2 (5 bases). This CDR3 has 16 amino acids. V was shortened by 4 bases and J by 2 bases, with 15 bases between the two germline ends. Germline CDR1 LNHDA, CDR2 SQIVND (reference sequence). The CDR3 is CASSNTQRIPYNEQFF. The CDR3 bases are TGTGCCAGTAGTAACACACAGCGGATCCCCTACAATGAGCAGTTCTTC.

This clonotype came up many times. This sequence joins TRBV6-2 or TRBV6-3 and TRBJ1-5, with D possibly being TRBD1 (5 bases). The CDR3 is made up of 16 amino acids. The germline gives CDR1 MNHEY, CDR2 SVGEGT. The germline V and J ends were trimmed by 5 bases and 0 bases, with 14 bases remaining between them. The CDR3, as DNA: TGTGCCAGCAGTGGAGGGGCCGGATATAGCAATCAGCCCCAGCATTTT. It specifies CASSGGAGYSNQPQHF.

This clonotype has only a few counts. The chain uses TRBV14 and TRBJ2-7; perhaps D is TRBD1 or TRBD2 (5 bases each). Germline V gene lookup returns CDR1 SGHDN and CDR2 FVKESK. V gave up 4 bases and J gave up 3 bases, with 10 bases separating them. This CDR3 has 13 residues. The DNA of the CDR3 is TGTGCCAGCAGCCCGGTTGGGGGCTACGAGCAGTACTTC. Translating it yields CASSPVGGYEQYF.

This clonotype was observed a few times. The rearrangement links TRBV7-9 to TRBJ1-1; the D is unclear. The CDR3 contains 14 residues. Germline V gives CDR1 SEHNR, CDR2 FQNEAQ (reference sequence). Trimming took off 0 bases at V and 4 bases at J, with 9 bases between the two ends. The CDR3, as DNA: TGTGCCAGCAGCTTAGCAGGGTCCGGCACTGAAGCTTTCTTT. Protein sequence: CASSLAGSGTEAFF.

J is TRBJ1-5 and V is TRBV30, with D uncertain. The CDR3 sequence is 15 residues long. The germline CDR1 and CDR2 sequences are GTSNPN and SVGIG (reference sequence). CDR3 DNA: TGTGCTATCGGCACATCGGGCATGAGCAATCAGCCCCAGCATTTT. This sequence encodes CAIGTSGMSNQPQHF.

This clonotype was seen many times. This chain uses TRBV20-1 with TRBJ1-4, with TRBD1 as a possible D gene (5 bases). Germline values: CDR1 DFQATT, CDR2 SNEGSKA (reference sequence). The CDR3 loop spans 14 amino acids. V lost 3 bases and J lost 8, with 16 bases in between. The DNA for the CDR3 is TGCAGTGCTAGGGTAGCAGGGACCGGAGAAAAACTGTTTTTT. It encodes CSARVAGTGEKLFF.

The gene calls are TRBV28 and TRBJ2-7, with a tentative D call TRBD2 (5 bases). Germline CDR1 and CDR2: MDHEN and SYDVKM. This CDR3 spans 14 amino acids. Trimming removed 1 base at V and 6 bases at J, with 13 bases between. Here the CDR3 DNA reads TGTGCCAGCAGTTTATCAGTGCACGGAGGCGAGCAGTACTTC. Its translation: CASSLSVHGGEQYF.

This clonotype was detected many times. The chain carries TRBV5-5 and TRBJ1-5, with D unresolved. V was trimmed by 1 base and J by 0 bases, leaving 8 bases between them. The CDR3 runs 15 residues. Germline CDR1 is SGHKS and CDR2 is YYEKEE (reference sequence). The CDR3 sequence: CASSLLHSSNQPQHF. DNA of the CDR3: TGTGCCAGCAGCTTGCTACATTCTAGCAATCAGCCCCAGCATTTT.

This clonotype was recorded at least ten times. This chain links TRBV7-3 with TRBJ2-7, with 9 nucleotides matching TRBD1. With V trimmed by 5 bases and J by 7 bases, 6 bases remained unmatched. Germline V gene lookup returns CDR1 SGHTA and CDR2 FQGTGA. This CDR3 spans 13 amino acids. The CDR3 is CASSPAQGAEQYF. The CDR3 DNA reads as TGTGCCAGCAGCCCAGCACAGGGGGCGGAGCAGTACTTC. The full variable domain, rest sourced from reference TRBV7-3 and TRBJ2-7, is GAGVSQTPSNKVTEKGKYVELRCDPISGHTALYWYRQSLGQGPEFLIYFQGTGAADDSGLPNDRFFAVRPEGSVSTLKIQRTERGDSAVYLCASSPAQGAEQYFGPGTRLTVT.

The CDR3 spells CASSLPTATEAFF. DNA for the CDR3: TGTGCCAGCAGCTTGCCCACCGCTACTGAAGCTTTCTTT. The V call is TRBV5-6, the J call TRBJ1-1, with D uncertain. Deletions cut 1 base from V and 5 bases from J, with 9 bases between. Germline V gives CDR1 SGHDT, CDR2 YYEEEE. The CDR3 contains 13 residues.

The rearrangement uses TRBV7-2 and TRBJ2-1, with D possibly matching TRBD2 (6 bases). CDR3 length: 14 amino acids. Germline lookup yields CDR1 SGHTA and CDR2 FQGNSA. Trimming took off 5 bases at V and 5 bases at J, with 13 bases between the two ends. The CDR3 loop reads CASSVGGGHNEQFF. The CDR3, as DNA: TGTGCCAGCAGCGTGGGAGGAGGGCACAATGAGCAGTTCTTC. Full variable domain (rest looked up from reference TRBV7-2 and TRBJ2-1): GAGVSQSPSNKVTEKGKDVELRCDPISGHTALYWYRQSLGQGLEFLIYFQGNSAPDKSGLPSDRFSAERTGGSVSTLTIQRTQQEDSAVYLCASSVGGGHNEQFFGPGTRLTVL.

Ten or more counts support this clonotype. This chain uses TRBV7-8 with TRBJ1-1; unclear D gene. Germline V gene lookup returns CDR1 SGHVS and CDR2 FQNEAQ. This CDR3 has 14 residues. With 2 bases removed from V and 1 base from J, the gap between germline ends came to 8 bases. The CDR3 bases are TGTGCCAGCAGCTTAAGGACGGGGAACACTGAAGCTTTCTTT. Translated: CASSLRTGNTEAFF.

The rearrangement uses TRBV20-1 and TRBJ2-7; D possibly uses TRBD1 or TRBD2 (6 bases each). Germline V gene lookup returns CDR1 DFQATT and CDR2 SNEGSKA (reference sequence). The V end was cut by 5 bases, the J end by 3 bases, with 11 bases between. This CDR3 spans 12 amino acids. The CDR3 sequence is CSARGTIYEQYF. The CDR3 DNA reads as TGCAGTGCTCGCGGGACAATCTACGAGCAGTACTTC.

This clonotype came up many times. The V call is TRBV29-1, the J call TRBJ2-1; weak D call: TRBD2 (5 bases). CDR1 and CDR2 (germline): SQVTM, ANQGSEA. With 7 bases removed from V and 13 bases from J, the gap between germline ends came to 17 bases. The CDR3 covers 11 residues. CDR3 residues: CSALVERSQFF. The CDR3 nucleotides read TGCAGCGCCCTGGTCGAGCGGTCACAGTTCTTC.

This clonotype was seen at least ten times. The CDR3 DNA reads as TGTGCCAGTAGTATTTGGGACCCACTAGCGGCGGCAGATACGCAGTATTTT. Encoded protein: CASSIWDPLAAADTQYF. The chain carries TRBV19 and TRBJ2-3; 8 bases line up with TRBD2. V dropped 3 bases and J dropped 4; count of bases not matched to a gene: 12. There are 17 residues in the CDR3. Germline V lookup: CDR1 LNHDA, CDR2 SQIVND (reference sequence).

There are many counts of this clonotype. V is TRBV12-3 or TRBV12-4 and J is TRBJ1-5, with D unresolved. This CDR3 comprises 15 residues. Trimming removed 2 bases at V and 4 bases at J, with 12 bases between. The CDR3 nucleotides read TGTGCCAGCAGTTTAACCCCGGCTGAGAATCAGCCCCAGCATTTT. This gives the protein CASSLTPAENQPQHF.

In its sample, this clonotype was seen many times. This rearrangement joins TRBV5-6 to TRBJ1-2, with a tentative D call TRBD1 (5 bases). Germline-derived CDR1 and CDR2 are SGHDT and YYEEEE. Trimming stripped 0 bases from V and 2 bases from J, with 14 bases between. CDR3 size: 16 residues. For the CDR3, the DNA is TGTGCCAGCAGCTTGGACGCAGGGAGGGACAACTATGGCTACACCTTC. Protein: CASSLDAGRDNYGYTF.

This chain joins TRBV7-6 and TRBJ2-6; D is undetermined. Trimming took 2 bases from V and 4 from J, leaving 9 bases between them. The CDR3 length is 15 residues. Germline-derived CDR1 and CDR2 are SGHVS and FNYEAQ. The CDR3 DNA is TGTGCCAGCAGCTTAACTCCAGCCGGGGCCAACGTCCTGACTTTC. Translating gives CASSLTPAGANVLTF.

This clonotype was detected many times. The chain couples TRBV20-1 to TRBJ2-7; D is possibly TRBD1 (5 bases). V shed 6 bases and J shed 4 bases, with 16 bases lying between them. The germline gives CDR1 DFQATT, CDR2 SNEGSKA (reference sequence). The CDR3 runs to 13 residues. The CDR3 sequence: CSAGQGTTYEQYF. The DNA for the CDR3 is TGCAGTGCCGGCCAGGGTACGACGTACGAGCAGTACTTC.

This clonotype has ten or more counts. The V gene is TRBV5-6, the J gene TRBJ2-2, with TRBD2 matching 8 bases. The V gene's germline CDR1 is SGHDT and CDR2 YYEEEE. The CDR3 length is 17 residues. The V gene end was trimmed by 5 bases and the J gene end by 4 bases; junction bases not matched to a gene: 13. Here the CDR3 reads CASRSRERGRFTGELFF. For the CDR3, the DNA is TGTGCCAGCAGGTCCCGTGAACGCGGGAGGTTCACCGGGGAGCTGTTTTTT.

This clonotype has a handful of counts. The chain combines TRBV6-5 with TRBJ2-4; D is uncertain. Trimming took 2 bases from V and 6 from J, leaving 11 bases between them. Germline V CDR1 and CDR2: MNHEY, SVGAGI. The CDR3 contains 14 residues. CDR3 DNA sequence: TGTGCCAGCAGTTACCCAGGTGGCGGAAACATTCAGTACTTC. Translating gives CASSYPGGGNIQYF.

This clonotype was recorded at least ten times. The chain employs TRBV18 and TRBJ1-4; TRBD1 might be the D (5 bases). The germline V and J ends were trimmed by 2 bases and 4 bases, with 11 bases remaining between them. Per germline, CDR1 KGHSH and CDR2 LQKENI. The CDR3 extends over 15 amino acids. CDR3 residues: CASSPTTDHNEKLFF. In DNA form, the CDR3 reads TGTGCCAGCTCACCAACGACAGACCATAATGAAAAACTGTTTTTT.

The chain has TRBV7-6 and TRBJ2-7; D may be TRBD2 (7 bases). V shed 1 base and J shed 3 bases, with 16 bases lying between them. The CDR3 runs 16 residues. CDR1 is SGHVS and CDR2 is FNYEAQ in the germline V gene. Here the CDR3 DNA reads TGTGCCAGCAGCTTAGGCGGGGGCCTGGTTAACTACGAGCAGTACTTC. Its translation is CASSLGGGLVNYEQYF.

In its sample, this clonotype was seen many times. The rearrangement links TRBV6-5 to TRBJ2-3, with 7 bases lining up with TRBD2. The germline CDR1 and CDR2 sequences are MNHEY and SVGAGI. The CDR3 contains 15 residues. V shed 6 bases and J 3 bases; nucleotides not matched to a gene: 9. The CDR3 protein is CASSLGRGRTDTQYF. The DNA for the CDR3 is TGTGCCAGCAGCCTCGGCCGCGGGAGAACAGATACGCAGTATTTT.

This clonotype was counted at least ten times. The chain recombines TRBV30 with TRBJ2-5; 11 bases fit TRBD2. With V trimmed by 5 bases and J by 5 bases, 7 bases remained unmatched. CDR1 and CDR2 from the germline V gene are GTSNPN and SVGIG (reference sequence). CDR3 length: 14 amino acids. The CDR3 reads CAWSTSGRGETQYF. The CDR3 DNA reads as TGTGCCTGGTCCACTAGCGGGAGAGGGGAGACCCAGTACTTC.